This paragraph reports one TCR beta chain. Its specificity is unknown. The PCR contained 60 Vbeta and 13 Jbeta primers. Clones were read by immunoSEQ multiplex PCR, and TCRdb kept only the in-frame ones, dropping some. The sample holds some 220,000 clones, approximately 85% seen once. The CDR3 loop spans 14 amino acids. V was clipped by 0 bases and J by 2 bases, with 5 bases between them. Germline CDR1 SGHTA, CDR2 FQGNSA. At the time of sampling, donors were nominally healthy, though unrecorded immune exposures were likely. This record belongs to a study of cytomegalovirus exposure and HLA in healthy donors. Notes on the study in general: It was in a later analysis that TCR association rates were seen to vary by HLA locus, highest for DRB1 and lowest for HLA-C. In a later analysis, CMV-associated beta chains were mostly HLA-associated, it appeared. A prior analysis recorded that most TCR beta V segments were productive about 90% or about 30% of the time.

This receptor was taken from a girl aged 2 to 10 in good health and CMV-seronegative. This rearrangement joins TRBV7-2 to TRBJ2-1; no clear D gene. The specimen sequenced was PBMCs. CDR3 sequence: CASSLAAAYNEQFF. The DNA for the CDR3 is TGTGCCAGCAGCTTAGCGGCAGCCTACAATGAGCAGTTCTTC.